One and the same sample provided the 32 T cell receptor beta chains below, sequenced in a study of blood T cell repertoires in COVID-19. Method: immunoSEQ multiplex PCR; TCRdb's copy keeps in-frame clones and lacks some. The sample holds 240,000 or so clones, about 88% seen once. The sequenced sample consisted of peripheral blood. Every receptor here comes from a woman aged 70-85 years with active or convalescent COVID-19.

The chain carries TRBV2 and TRBJ1-1, with D possibly matching TRBD1 (5 bases). This CDR3 is 15 amino acids long. Germline V lookup: CDR1 SNHLY, CDR2 FYNNEI. V was shortened by 7 bases and J by 1 base, with 16 bases between the two germline ends. The CDR3 here is CASNPQATRNTEAFF. In nucleotides, the CDR3 is TGTGCCAGCAATCCACAGGCCACGAGGAACACTGAAGCTTTCTTT.

This clone was detected only a few times. The chain is built from TRBV7-2 and TRBJ2-2; TRBD2 aligns across 8 bases. Looked up from germline, CDR1 is SGHTA and CDR2 is FQGNSA. The CDR3 covers 14 residues. Trimming took 5 bases from V and 7 from J; bases not matched to a gene: 6. DNA of the CDR3: TGTGCCAGCAGCCCCCGGGGGGGCGACGGGGAGCTGTTTTTT. Amino acid sequence: CASSPRGGDGELFF.

The chain links TRBV7-8 to TRBJ1-5; TRBD1 is a possible D gene (5 bases). CDR3 length: 14 residues. CDR1 is SGHVS, CDR2 FQNEAQ, per germline. The ends were cut back, 2 bases at V and 4 bases at J, with 9 bases in the middle. The CDR3 DNA reads TGTGCCAGCAGCTTATCAGGGCTGAATCAGCCCCAGCATTTT. Translated, it gives CASSLSGLNQPQHF.

The chain recombines TRBV10-3 with TRBJ2-2, with TRBD2 as a possible D gene (5 bases). This CDR3 has 14 residues. Germline loops: CDR1 ENHRY, CDR2 SYGVKD. V shed 3 bases and J shed 3 bases, with 8 bases lying between them. The CDR3 spells CAISEWGDTGELFF. Here the CDR3 DNA reads TGTGCCATCAGTGAATGGGGAGACACCGGGGAGCTGTTTTTT.

V is TRBV7-2 and J is TRBJ1-1; no reliable D call. Germline CDR1 SGHTA, CDR2 FQGNSA. CDR3 length: 14 residues. Between the trimmed V and J ends, which lost 3 bases and 0 bases, there was a span of 8 bases. The chain's CDR3 is CASSFYGLNTEAFF. The CDR3 DNA follows: TGTGCCAGCAGCTTTTATGGCTTGAACACTGAAGCTTTCTTT.

V and J are TRBV19 and TRBJ1-1; D may be TRBD1 (5 bases). The CDR3 is 13 amino acids. V was clipped by 7 bases and J by 4 bases, with 13 bases between them. Germline lookup yields CDR1 LNHDA and CDR2 SQIVND (reference sequence). CDR3 in amino acids: CASTSRVGTEAFF. DNA for the CDR3: TGTGCCAGTACTTCCAGGGTTGGCACTGAAGCTTTCTTT.

The chain uses TRBV19 and TRBJ1-1; 11 bases map to TRBD1. The CDR3 totals 13 residues. V lost 10 bases, J lost 7 bases, and 8 bases stayed unmatched. CDR1 LNHDA and CDR2 SQIVND come from the germline V gene (reference sequence). CDR3 amino acids: CAIRTGGLGEAFF. The CDR3 nucleotides are TGTGCCATCAGGACAGGGGGCCTTGGTGAAGCTTTCTTT.

The rearrangement uses TRBV19 and TRBJ1-1; the D is unclear. CDR3 length: 13 amino acids. Germline CDR1 LNHDA, CDR2 SQIVND (reference sequence). The V end was cut by 8 bases, the J end by 1 base, with 11 bases between. This chain's CDR3 is CASASRENTEAFF. The CDR3 bases are TGTGCCAGTGCCTCCCGAGAGAACACTGAAGCTTTCTTT.

The V and J genes are TRBV4-2 and TRBJ1-3, with D hard to call. This CDR3 is 16 amino acids long. Germline values: CDR1 LGHNA, CDR2 YNFKEQ. The V gene lost 4 bases and the J gene lost 0 bases, with 13 bases spanning the gap. The CDR3 DNA reads as TGTGCCAGCAGCCCGGGTGATCTGAGCTCTGGAAACACCATATATTTT. This translates into CASSPGDLSSGNTIYF.

The rearrangement joins TRBV12-3 or TRBV12-4 to TRBJ1-5; D unresolved. The CDR3 extends over 11 amino acids. Deletions cut 5 bases from V and 9 bases from J, with 8 bases between. The CDR3 reads CASSPSGPQHF. CDR3 DNA sequence: TGTGCCAGCAGTCCCTCAGGGCCCCAGCATTTT.

This sequence joins TRBV5-1 and TRBJ1-4; D is uncertain. Germline V gene sequence: CDR1 SGHRS, CDR2 YFSETQ. Trimming shortened V by 0 bases and J by 2 bases, and 14 bases separated the two germline ends. The CDR3 spans 17 residues. As DNA, the CDR3 is TGCGCCAGCAGCTTGGGTGCCGCAATGGAGACTAATGAAAAACTGTTTTTT. Its translation is CASSLGAAMETNEKLFF.

The V call is TRBV29-1, the J call TRBJ2-3, with 8 positions matching TRBD2. CDR1 is SQVTM and CDR2 is ANQGSEA in the germline V gene. The CDR3 has 15 residues. J lost 7 bases, V lost 6 bases, and 15 bases had no gene match. Written as DNA, the CDR3 is TGCAGCGTAGGAATACCGGGACTAGTTGAAAATACGCAGTATTTT. Translated: CSVGIPGLVENTQYF.

Note on this clone: Other DNA sequences in the same sample also yield this CDR3. The V and J genes are TRBV20-1 and TRBJ1-1, with 7 bases matching TRBD1. Germline CDR1 DFQATT, CDR2 SNEGSKA (reference sequence). CDR3 length: 16 amino acids. V dropped 3 bases and J dropped 3; count of bases not matched to a gene: 13. The CDR3 nucleotides are TGCAGTGCTAGTACGCCAGGGGGTGGTATGCACACTGAAGCTTTCTTT. This codes for CSASTPGGGMHTEAFF.

This chain uses TRBV5-1 with TRBJ2-2, with D perhaps matching TRBD1 (6 bases). CDR1 is SGHRS and CDR2 is YFSETQ in the germline V gene. Trimming shortened V by 3 bases and J by 4 bases, and 13 bases separated the two germline ends. The CDR3 totals 15 residues. In DNA form, the CDR3 reads TGCGCCAGCAGCTCCCACAGGGCAGGCACCGGGGAGCTGTTTTTT. Translation: CASSSHRAGTGELFF.

This clone has only a few counts. V and J are TRBV7-2 and TRBJ1-1; D is perhaps TRBD1 (6 bases). The V and J ends lost 2 bases and 2 bases respectively, with 9 bases between them. Germline V gives CDR1 SGHTA, CDR2 FQGNSA. The CDR3 spans 14 residues. CDR3 in DNA: TGTGCCAGCAGCTTACAGGGGATTAACACTGAAGCTTTCTTT. This encodes CASSLQGINTEAFF.

The chain carries TRBV9 and TRBJ1-2; 8 bases match TRBD1. With 4 bases clipped from V and 7 bases from J, the junction kept 9 bases outside the gene matches. Germline-derived CDR1 and CDR2 are SGDLS and YYNGEE. This CDR3 spans 14 amino acids. CDR3 in amino acids: CASSTNPGGSGYTF. The CDR3 nucleotides are TGTGCCAGCAGCACGAATCCAGGGGGCTCTGGCTACACCTTC.

V is TRBV6-2 or TRBV6-3 and J is TRBJ2-3; 12 bases are a match to TRBD2. With 5 bases clipped from V and 2 bases from J, the junction kept 5 bases outside the gene matches. The CDR3 runs to 16 residues. From germline, CDR1 is MNHEY and CDR2 SVGEGT. CDR3 nucleotide sequence: TGTGCCAGCAGTATCGGACTAGCGGGGACCACAGATACGCAGTATTTT. Amino acid sequence: CASSIGLAGTTDTQYF.

V is TRBV6-2 or TRBV6-3 and J is TRBJ1-2, with D perhaps TRBD1 (6 bases). This CDR3 contains 14 residues. CDR1 is MNHEY and CDR2 is SVGEGT in the germline V gene. V shed 6 bases and J shed 4 bases, with 15 bases lying between them. CDR3 amino acids: CASSPYRQAYGYTF. DNA for the CDR3: TGTGCCAGCAGCCCCTACAGACAGGCCTATGGCTACACCTTC.

The chain uses TRBV4-3 and TRBJ2-1; 8 nucleotides match TRBD2. The J segment lost 9 bases and the V segment lost 1 base, leaving 8 bases of the junction unmatched. This CDR3 has 15 residues. The germline gives CDR1 LGHNA, CDR2 YSLEER. DNA of the CDR3: TGCGCCAGCAGCCAAGCGGGGGGGCCTTTCGGTGAGCAGTTCTTC. It specifies CASSQAGGPFGEQFF.

The genes are TRBV11-2 and TRBJ2-3, with D possibly matching TRBD1 (6 bases). V was pared by 3 bases and J by 4 bases, with 14 bases between. Germline CDR1 reads SGHAT; CDR2 reads FQNNGV. The length of the CDR3 is 15 residues. CDR3 region: CASSLQGFGPDTQYF. The DNA for the CDR3 is TGTGCCAGCAGCTTGCAGGGGTTTGGGCCAGATACGCAGTATTTT. Looking up the rest from reference TRBV11-2 and TRBJ2-3 gives the full variable domain: EAGVAQSPRYKIIEKRQSVAFWCNPISGHATLYWYQQILGQGPKLLIQFQNNGVVDDSQLPKDRFSAERLKGVDSTLKIQPAKLEDSAVYLCASSLQGFGPDTQYFGPGTRLTVL.

The V gene is TRBV6-5, the J gene TRBJ1-2, with 8 bases fitting TRBD1. Trimming took 10 bases from V and 4 from J; bases not matched to a gene: 8. The CDR3 loop spans 13 amino acids. Germline V gives CDR1 MNHEY, CDR2 SVGAGI. The CDR3 nucleotides are TGTGCCATTGGGACAGGCGGAATCTATGGCTACACCTTC. Its protein product is CAIGTGGIYGYTF.

The chain recombines TRBV2 with TRBJ1-4; D not resolved. The CDR3 has 14 amino acids. Germline V CDR1 and CDR2: SNHLY, FYNNEI. The ends were cut back, 8 bases at V and 4 bases at J, with 14 bases in the middle. CDR3 in DNA: TGTGCCAGCGGCCGTCGGGAGAATAATGAAAAACTGTTTTTT. Protein product: CASGRRENNEKLFF.

The V and J genes are TRBV5-1 and TRBJ2-7; 7 bases fit TRBD1. CDR3 size: 13 residues. Germline CDR1 reads SGHRS; CDR2 reads YFSETQ. With 5 bases clipped from V and 8 bases from J, the junction kept 10 bases outside the gene matches. The DNA of the CDR3 is TGCGCCAGCAGTGTGGGACAGCCACCTCAGCAGTACTTC. Residues: CASSVGQPPQQYF.

The chain has TRBV6-2 or TRBV6-3 and TRBJ2-4; D uncertain. This CDR3 is built from 12 residues. In germline, CDR1 is MNHEY, CDR2 SVGEGT. Between the trimmed V and J ends, which lost 5 bases and 7 bases, there was a span of 9 bases. CDR3: CASSPRVNIQYF. CDR3 sequence (DNA): TGTGCCAGCAGTCCCCGGGTTAACATTCAGTACTTC.

This sequence joins TRBV27 and TRBJ2-1; TRBD2 is a possible D gene (6 bases). V was pared by 2 bases and J by 7 bases, with 15 bases between. This CDR3 comprises 15 residues. Germline V CDR1 and CDR2: MNHEY, SMNVEV (reference sequence). DNA for the CDR3: TGTGCCAGCAGTTTAGGGCGGGGCCCTTGGAATGAGCAGTTCTTC. Protein product: CASSLGRGPWNEQFF.

The J gene is TRBJ1-5, the V gene TRBV7-9, with 7 bases that match TRBD1. The junction had 1 base not matched to a gene; V was cut back by 3 bases and J by 5 bases. The V gene's germline CDR1 is SEHNR and CDR2 FQNEAQ (reference sequence). The CDR3 sequence is 13 residues long. The CDR3 nucleotides are TGTGCCAGCAGCTTCCAGGGGGATCAGCCCCAGCATTTT. It yields the protein CASSFQGDQPQHF.

The chain uses TRBV14 and TRBJ1-2, with D maybe TRBD1 (6 bases). Germline CDR1 is SGHDN and CDR2 is FVKESK. Deletions cut 4 bases from V and 4 bases from J, with 19 bases between. The CDR3 is made up of 16 amino acids. CDR3 loop: CASSRSQGYDRYGYTF. The CDR3 nucleotides read TGTGCCAGCAGCCGGTCACAGGGATACGATCGCTATGGCTACACCTTC. Complete variable domain (other parts from reference TRBV14 and TRBJ1-2): EAGVTQFPSHSVIEKGQTVTLRCDPISGHDNLYWYRRVMGKEIKFLLHFVKESKQDESGMPNNRFLAERTGGTYSTLKVQPAELEDSGVYFCASSRSQGYDRYGYTFGSGTRLTVV.

This clone was observed once. This chain connects TRBV12-3 or TRBV12-4 to TRBJ1-3, with D tentatively TRBD1 (6 bases). V was clipped by 3 bases and J by 12 bases, with 15 bases between them. The CDR3 sequence is 13 residues long. CDR3 amino acids: CASSFKRGGHIYF. For the CDR3, the DNA is TGTGCCAGCAGTTTTAAAAGGGGGGGACACATATATTTT.

The J gene is TRBJ1-1, the V gene TRBV12-3 or TRBV12-4, with 7 nucleotides matching TRBD1. With V trimmed by 10 bases and J by 6 bases, 11 bases remained unmatched. The CDR3 is made up of 13 amino acids. CDR3 in DNA: TGTGCCACCTCACCCGGACAGGTTGCTGAAGCTTTCTTT. Residues: CATSPGQVAEAFF.

The rearrangement uses TRBV19 and TRBJ2-7, with 7 bases aligning to TRBD1. The CDR3 is made up of 14 amino acids. V gave up 5 bases and J gave up 1 base; unmatched junction bases: 5. Germline loops: CDR1 LNHDA, CDR2 SQIVND (reference sequence). DNA for the CDR3: TGTGCCAGTAGTCCGACAGGGAGTTCCTACGAGCAGTACTTC. This gives the protein CASSPTGSSYEQYF.

To note about this clone: Other DNA sequences from this sample encode an identical CDR3 as well. V is TRBV27 and J is TRBJ2-3, with 8 bases matching TRBD2. Losses at the gene ends were 3 bases for V and 6 bases for J; bases not matched to a gene: 2. Germline V CDR1 and CDR2: MNHEY, SMNVEV (reference sequence). This CDR3 region has 13 residues. This chain's CDR3 is CASSFRGGDTQYF. The DNA for the CDR3 is TGTGCCAGCAGTTTTCGGGGGGGTGATACGCAGTATTTT.

The V gene is TRBV7-9, the J gene TRBJ1-5; the D is unclear. This CDR3 has 12 amino acids. Trimming cost V 0 bases and J 9 bases, with 6 bases left between them. In germline, CDR1 is SEHNR, CDR2 FQNEAQ (reference sequence). DNA of the CDR3: TGTGCCAGCAGCTTAGCGGCCTGGCCCCAGCATTTT. Protein product: CASSLAAWPQHF. Full variable domain (missing parts from reference TRBV7-9 and TRBJ1-5): DTGVSQNPRHKITKRGQNVTFRCDPISEHNRLYWYRQTLGQGPEFLTYFQNEAQLEKSRLLSDRFSAERPKGSFSTLEIQRTEQGDSAMYLCASSLAAWPQHFGDGTRLSIL.